These 18 T cell receptor beta chains originate from one sample sequenced in a study of OX40 agonist ivuxolimab in advanced cancers. The method was immunoSEQ multiplex PCR; TCRdb's version includes in-frame clones alone and lacks a portion of them. The sample has approximately 52,000 clones; approximately 79% are singletons. The specimen comprised CD4+ or CD8+ T cells sorted from blood, sampled in a trial of the OX40 agonist ivuxolimab. These receptors were taken from an adult with an advanced solid tumor such as melanoma, head and neck, liver or kidney cancer.

In this sample, this clone turned up a few times. The genes are TRBV5-3 and TRBJ2-1; possible D gene TRBD2, 5 bases. TRBV5-3 is reported as an ORF; its role is uncertain. The length of the CDR3 is 14 residues. V was trimmed by 4 bases and J by 4 bases, leaving 12 bases between them. This chain's CDR3 is CARSPRAKYNEQFF. DNA for the CDR3: TGTGCCAGAAGCCCGAGGGCCAAGTACAATGAGCAGTTCTTC.

The V gene is TRBV7-3, the J gene TRBJ2-1, with unresolved D. The germline V gene has CDR1 SGHTA and CDR2 FQGTGA. Trimming left V 0 bases short and J 8 bases short, with 8 bases between. The CDR3 sequence is 13 residues long. CDR3 region: CASSLTSFDEQFF. As DNA, the CDR3 is TGTGCCAGCAGCTTAACGTCATTCGATGAGCAGTTCTTC.

The rearrangement joins TRBV10-3 to TRBJ2-3, with 11 bases that match TRBD2. Germline lookup yields CDR1 ENHRY and CDR2 SYGVKD. Trimming cost V 10 bases and J 2 bases; bases outside gene matches: 5. The CDR3 runs to 14 residues. The CDR3 nucleotides read TGTGCCACAGGGACTAGCGGCTTCACAGATACGCAGTATTTT. Protein: CATGTSGFTDTQYF.

This clone was seen only a few times. The chain is built from TRBV4-2 and TRBJ2-2; 10 bases line up with TRBD2. With V trimmed by 0 bases and J by 8 bases, 6 bases remained unmatched. Germline V CDR1 and CDR2: LGHNA, YNFKEQ. The CDR3 is 16 amino acids. CDR3 DNA sequence: TGTGCCAGCAGCCAAGACGCAAGCGGGAGGGCGGGGGAGCTGTTTTTT. Amino acids: CASSQDASGRAGELFF.

J is TRBJ2-1 and V is TRBV7-2, with 9 bases aligning to TRBD2. The germline gives CDR1 SGHTA, CDR2 FQGNSA. The CDR3 runs 17 residues. The J segment lost 1 base and the V segment lost 4 bases, leaving 8 bases of the junction unmatched. The CDR3 nucleotides are TGTGCCAGCAGCTCGTCTAGCGGGAAGGGATCCTACAATGAGCAGTTCTTC. It translates to CASSSSSGKGSYNEQFF.

This chain connects TRBV4-1 to TRBJ1-5, with TRBD1 matching 8 bases. Per germline, CDR1 MGHRA and CDR2 YSYEKL. The trim removed 2 bases at V and 5 bases at J, leaving 11 bases unmatched. The CDR3 length is 17 residues. The CDR3 DNA is TGCGCCAGCAGCCAACTCCCCAGGGGGCGGGAGGATCAGCCCCAGCATTTT. It specifies CASSQLPRGREDQPQHF.

DNA for the CDR3: TGCGCCAGCAGCTTGGACCAGCCTAGCACAGATACGCAGTATTTT. Its translation: CASSLDQPSTDTQYF. The V and J genes are TRBV5-1 and TRBJ2-3; unclear D gene. Looked up from germline, CDR1 is SGHRS and CDR2 is YFSETQ. The CDR3 has 15 amino acids. V was shortened by 0 bases and J by 0 bases, with 8 bases between the two germline ends.

The V and J genes are TRBV28 and TRBJ1-1; 7 nucleotides agree with TRBD1. Germline V CDR1 and CDR2: MDHEN, SYDVKM. Unmatched junction bases numbered 10, after V lost 8 bases and J lost 4 bases. The CDR3 totals 14 residues. CDR3 nucleotides: TGTGCCAGCGATCCTTTCAGGGGGACCACTGAAGCTTTCTTT. It translates to CASDPFRGTTEAFF.

The chain uses TRBV5-5 and TRBJ1-3; D gene unclear. Trimming left V 6 bases short and J 4 bases short, with 8 bases between. CDR3 size: 12 residues. Germline V CDR1 and CDR2: SGHKS, YYEKEE (reference sequence). The CDR3 region has the DNA TGTGCCAGCACTCCCCCAGGAAACACCATATATTTT. The encoded protein is CASTPPGNTIYF.

This clone was seen a handful of times. This chain links TRBV19 with TRBJ1-2; D not resolved. The CDR3 is 13 amino acids. The germline V gene has CDR1 LNHDA and CDR2 SQIVND (reference sequence). V lost 5 bases to trimming and J lost 7 bases, with 14 bases between them. CDR3 sequence: CASSPGIFGGYTF. The CDR3 DNA reads TGTGCCAGTAGTCCCGGAATATTTGGTGGCTACACCTTC.

The CDR3 sequence is CARAQGSIDGNTIYF. The CDR3 nucleotides are TGTGCCAGGGCACAGGGTTCAATCGATGGAAACACCATATATTTT. This chain joins TRBV27 and TRBJ1-3; tentatively, D is TRBD1 (6 bases). The CDR3 covers 15 residues. Germline assignment: CDR1 MNHEY and CDR2 SMNVEV (reference sequence). Trimming removed 9 bases at V and 3 bases at J, with 18 bases between.

The CDR3 DNA reads TGTGCCAGTAGTACGGGACCCTACACCGGGGAGCTGTTTTTT. It specifies CASSTGPYTGELFF. This rearrangement joins TRBV19 to TRBJ2-2; D could derive from TRBD1 or TRBD2 (5 bases each). V lost 4 bases and J lost 3, with 9 bases in between. The CDR3 is made up of 14 amino acids. Germline CDR1 reads LNHDA; CDR2 reads SQIVND (reference sequence).

The chain uses TRBV18 and TRBJ1-2; D not certain. The CDR3 extends over 15 amino acids. V lost 2 bases and J 8 bases, leaving 18 bases between the germline ends. Germline V gives CDR1 KGHSH, CDR2 LQKENI. The CDR3 DNA reads as TGTGCCAGCTCACCAAGTCAGCTCTCTCTGTGGGGCTACACCTTC. The encoded protein is CASSPSQLSLWGYTF.

This sequence joins TRBV5-5 and TRBJ2-1; no definite D call. Germline V CDR1 and CDR2: SGHKS, YYEKEE (reference sequence). V was clipped by 3 bases and J by 4 bases, with 14 bases between them. This CDR3 is 15 amino acids long. The CDR3 protein is CASSSLRAMYNEQFF. CDR3 nucleotides: TGTGCCAGCAGCTCTCTCCGGGCTATGTACAATGAGCAGTTCTTC.

The CDR3 loop reads CASRGLTNSPLHF. The CDR3 coding sequence is TGTGCCAGCAGGGGCTTGACGAATTCACCCCTCCACTTT. V usage is TRBV27 and J usage is TRBJ1-6; no definite D call. CDR3 size: 13 residues. Germline loops: CDR1 MNHEY, CDR2 SMNVEV (reference sequence). The V end lost 6 bases, the J end lost 7 bases, and 10 bases lay between the germline ends.

The J gene is TRBJ2-7, the V gene TRBV5-1; 11 nucleotides agree with TRBD2. Germline assignment: CDR1 SGHRS and CDR2 YFSETQ. The CDR3 is 14 amino acids. J gave up 4 bases and V 3 bases, and 3 bases lay outside the gene matches. For the CDR3, the DNA is TGCGCCAGCAGCTCCGGGACTAGCGGTTACGAGCAGTACTTC. The encoded protein is CASSSGTSGYEQYF.

The chain uses TRBV18 and TRBJ2-5; D ambiguous. The CDR3 contains 14 residues. V was clipped by 3 bases and J by 0 bases, with 8 bases between them. Germline V lookup: CDR1 KGHSH, CDR2 LQKENI. The CDR3: CASSPGPNQETQYF. The DNA for the CDR3 is TGTGCCAGCTCACCCGGACCAAACCAAGAGACCCAGTACTTC. The full variable domain, rest sourced from reference TRBV18 and TRBJ2-5, is NAGVMQNPRHLVRRRGQEARLRCSPMKGHSHVYWYRQLPEEGLKFMVYLQKENIIDESGMPKERFSAEFPKEGPSILRIQQVVRGDSAAYFCASSPGPNQETQYFGPGTRLLVL.

The sample holds one count of this clone. This sequence joins TRBV5-1 and TRBJ1-1, with 8 nucleotides matching TRBD1. The V segment lost 3 bases and the J segment 3 bases; nucleotides outside the gene matches: 7. This CDR3 has 15 residues. The germline V gene encodes CDR1 SGHRS and CDR2 YFSETQ. The CDR3 sequence: CASSSRQGRDTEAFF. For the CDR3, the DNA is TGCGCCAGCAGCTCCAGACAGGGGAGGGACACTGAAGCTTTCTTT.